The 10 T cell receptor beta chains listed next were all sequenced from one sample in a study of T cell responses to AZD1222 COVID-19 vaccine. Assay used: immunoSEQ multiplex PCR; TCRdb lists only in-frame clones, some missing. The data contain around 150,000 clones, roughly 88% of them singletons. The sample in question was peripheral blood, obtained on day 0 of AZD1222 vaccination. The receptors derive from an adult in good health.

The V gene is TRBV6-2 or TRBV6-3, the J gene TRBJ2-7, with 7 bases matching TRBD1. In germline, CDR1 is MNHEY, CDR2 SVGEGT. With 2 bases clipped from V and 2 bases from J, the junction kept 3 bases outside the gene matches. This CDR3 spans 14 amino acids. CDR3 in DNA: TGTGCCAGCAGTTACGGGCAGGGGGCCTACGAGCAGTACTTC. Protein: CASSYGQGAYEQYF.

The CDR3 protein is CASSPFSGRALNNEQFF. CDR3 bases: TGTGCCAGCTCACCCTTTAGCGGGAGGGCCCTCAACAATGAGCAGTTCTTC. The V gene is TRBV18, the J gene TRBJ2-1, with 11 bases identical to TRBD2. This CDR3 region has 17 residues. CDR1 and CDR2 from the germline V gene are KGHSH and LQKENI. The trim removed 3 bases at V and 5 bases at J, leaving 9 bases unmatched.

The chain links TRBV19 to TRBJ1-1; D call uncertain. In germline, CDR1 is LNHDA, CDR2 SQIVND (reference sequence). The CDR3 loop spans 14 amino acids. V was clipped by 6 bases and J by 1 base, with 12 bases between them. CDR3 sequence: CASSRGIGNTEAFF. For the CDR3, the DNA is TGTGCCAGTAGCCGAGGAATAGGGAACACTGAAGCTTTCTTT. The full variable domain, in which reference TRBV19 and TRBJ1-1 provide the parts outside the CDR3, is DGGITQSPKYLFRKEGQNVTLSCEQNLNHDAMYWYRQDPGQGLRLIYYSQIVNDFQKGDIAEGYSVSREKKESFPLTVTSAQKNPTAFYLCASSRGIGNTEAFFGQGTRLTVV.

V gene TRBV10-3 combines with J gene TRBJ1-1, with D unresolved. Trimming shortened V by 4 bases and J by 7 bases, and 13 bases separated the two germline ends. The CDR3 length is 13 residues. CDR1 and CDR2 from the germline V gene are ENHRY and SYGVKD. The CDR3 nucleotides read TGTGCCATCAGTGCGACCAACTGGGGTGAAGCTTTCTTT. Translation gives CAISATNWGEAFF.

V and J are TRBV27 and TRBJ1-6; the match to TRBD1 covers 9 bases. Trimming took 6 bases from V and 6 from J; bases not matched to a gene: 6. This CDR3 comprises 15 residues. From germline, CDR1 is MNHEY and CDR2 SMNVEV (reference sequence). CDR3 loop: CASRLTGGLNSPLHF. The CDR3 region has the DNA TGTGCCAGCAGACTTACAGGGGGCCTTAATTCACCCCTCCACTTT.

The rearrangement joins TRBV11-3 to TRBJ2-7; 10 bases map to TRBD1. V dropped 5 bases and J dropped 0; count of bases not matched to a gene: 7. Germline V gene data show CDR1 as SGHNT and CDR2 as YENEEA. The CDR3 has 16 amino acids. CDR3 sequence: CASSQPGTGASYEQYF. CDR3 nucleotide sequence: TGTGCCAGCAGCCAACCCGGGACAGGGGCCTCCTACGAGCAGTACTTC.

This sequence joins TRBV19 and TRBJ2-5, with D perhaps TRBD1 (5 bases). From germline, CDR1 is LNHDA and CDR2 SQIVND (reference sequence). V lost 3 bases and J lost 4, with 12 bases in between. CDR3 size: 14 residues. In DNA form, the CDR3 reads TGTGCCAGTAGTATCGGGTCAGGGCTAGAGACCCAGTACTTC. It is translated as CASSIGSGLETQYF.

The V gene is TRBV2, the J gene TRBJ2-5; possible D gene TRBD2, 6 bases. CDR1 and CDR2 (germline): SNHLY, FYNNEI. The CDR3 consists of 11 residues. The V and J ends lost 6 bases and 4 bases respectively, with 6 bases between them. In DNA form, the CDR3 reads TGTGCCAGCAGGGGGGGAGAGACCCAGTACTTC. As protein: CASRGGETQYF.

The chain links TRBV6-2 or TRBV6-3 to TRBJ2-7; D possibly corresponds to TRBD1 (7 bases). Germline CDR1 MNHEY, CDR2 SVGEGT. Trimming stripped 4 bases from V and 3 bases from J, with 19 bases between. The CDR3 spans 16 residues. CDR3 protein: CASSFPPQGGIYEQYF. The CDR3 DNA follows: TGTGCCAGCAGTTTCCCCCCGCAGGGGGGAATCTACGAGCAGTACTTC.

The rearrangement joins TRBV27 to TRBJ1-6, with 9 nucleotides matching TRBD1. The V gene end was trimmed by 5 bases and the J gene end by 7 bases; junction bases not matched to a gene: 6. The CDR3 runs 15 residues. The germline V gene has CDR1 MNHEY and CDR2 SMNVEV (reference sequence). The CDR3 here is CASSRPDRGNSPLHF. The CDR3 bases are TGTGCCAGCAGTCGCCCCGACAGGGGGAATTCACCCCTCCACTTT.